The clone carrying this TCR beta chain is a singleton in its sample. This sample stems from a study of shared clonotypes between healthy human individuals. Here immunoSEQ multiplex PCR was the method, and the copy in TCRdb shows in-frame clones only, minus some. The sample yields about 710,000 clones, 72% seen once. Between the trimmed V and J ends, which lost 3 bases and 8 bases, there was a span of 11 bases. This CDR3 region has 13 residues. Germline V gene data show CDR1 as MNHEY and CDR2 as SMNVEV (reference sequence). This chain links TRBV27 with TRBJ2-1; D is unclear. The specimen sequenced was memory CD4+ T cells sorted from blood. The subset denotes: CD45RA-negative fraction. This clonotype was sampled from a woman aged 30 to 39 in good health. The CDR3 sequence: CASSFSAGHEQFF. The DNA of the CDR3 is TGTGCCAGCAGTTTCAGTGCCGGGCATGAGCAGTTCTTC.